A single sample gave rise to the 25 T cell receptor beta chains below, sequenced in a study of T-cell reconstitution after alpha-beta-depleted transplantation in children. Unique molecular identifiers tagged the TCRbeta library. TCRdb processed the PCR reads anew with MiXCR; each CDR3 protein has one entry. The sample records some 500,000 distinct CDR3 sequences, 15% to 20% being singletons. The input for sequencing was PBMCs from the stem cell graft donor, taken from the stem cell graft. These receptors originate from a human donor who donated a stem cell graft to a child with acute lymphoblastic leukemia.

Many counts were recorded for this clonotype. This chain uses TRBV28 with TRBJ1-1; 7 positions match TRBD1. Germline values: CDR1 MDHEN, CDR2 SYDVKM. Trimming cost V 3 bases and J 4 bases; bases outside gene matches: 2. The CDR3 has 13 amino acids. The CDR3 here is CASSFSGGTEAFF. CDR3 DNA: TGTGCCAGCAGTTTCTCAGGGGGCACTGAAGCTTTCTTT. Using reference TRBV28 and TRBJ1-1 for the parts outside the CDR3, the full variable domain is DVKVTQSSRYLVKRTGEKVFLECVQDMDHENMFWYRQDPGLGLRLIYFSYDVKMKEKGDIPEGYSVSREKKERFSLILESASTNQTSMYLCASSFSGGTEAFFGQGTRLTVV.

J is TRBJ2-6 and V is TRBV12-3 or TRBV12-4; TRBD1 matches 10 bases. Losses at the gene ends were 8 bases for V and 0 bases for J; bases not matched to a gene: 10. This CDR3 is built from 18 residues. This CDR3 reads CASCDDRGPSSGANVLTF. The CDR3 DNA sequence: TGTGCCAGCTGTGACGACAGGGGGCCGAGCTCTGGGGCCAACGTCCTGACTTTC.

Notes on this clonotype: At one of its ends the junction is not consistent with the germline gene, which may arise from a read error. This rearrangement joins TRBV4-2 to TRBJ2-5; no reliable D call. CDR3 size: 13 residues. The germline gives CDR1 LGHNA, CDR2 YNFKEQ. The chain's CDR3 is CASSQEHQETQYF. DNA of the CDR3: TGTGCCAGCAGTCAAGAGCACCAAGAGACCCAGTACTTC.

The rearrangement uses TRBV25-1 and TRBJ2-1; 8 positions agree with TRBD2. After removal of 4 bases from V and 0 bases from J, the junction contained 5 bases not matched to a gene. Germline V CDR1 and CDR2: MGHDK, SYGVNS. The CDR3 consists of 16 residues. The CDR3 DNA reads as TGTGCCAGCAGTGGGGGACTAGGGAGCTCCTACAATGAGCAGTTCTTC. Protein product: CASSGGLGSSYNEQFF.

In its sample, this clonotype was seen a few times. V usage is TRBV20-1 and J usage is TRBJ1-3; tentative D call: TRBD1 (6 bases). The germline V gene encodes CDR1 DFQATT and CDR2 SNEGSKA (reference sequence). V dropped 1 base and J dropped 1 base, with 11 bases sitting between them. This CDR3 contains 15 residues. CDR3 nucleotide sequence: TGCAGTGCTAGAGTTGGGACATCATCTGGAAACACCATATATTTT. Translated, it gives CSARVGTSSGNTIYF.

This clonotype was observed at least ten times. This chain connects TRBV5-1 to TRBJ2-2; a weak D match, TRBD2 (6 bases). This CDR3 contains 15 residues. CDR1 is SGHRS, CDR2 YFSETQ, per germline. The ends were cut back, 4 bases at V and 1 base at J, with 11 bases in the middle. CDR3 in amino acids: CASSVTSGNTGELFF. CDR3 in DNA: TGCGCCAGCAGCGTGACTAGTGGGAACACCGGGGAGCTGTTTTTT.

The J gene is TRBJ2-3, the V gene TRBV15; a weak D match, TRBD2 (6 bases). Trimming pared 1 base from V and 6 bases from J, leaving 11 bases between. There are 14 residues in the CDR3. CDR1 is LNHNV and CDR2 is YYDKDF in the germline V gene (reference sequence). The CDR3 coding sequence is TGTGCCACCAGCAGAGGGGGGGTGATTGATACGCAGTATTTT. Its protein product is CATSRGGVIDTQYF.

The chain joins TRBV20-1 to TRBJ2-2; TRBD2 agrees at 8 bases. V was clipped by 2 bases and J by 3 bases; unmatched bases: 14. CDR3 length equals 18 residues. Germline assignment: CDR1 DFQATT and CDR2 SNEGSKA (reference sequence). CDR3 nucleotides: TGCAGTGCTAGATCTGACGTGCGAGCGGGGGATTACACCGGGGAGCTGTTTTTT. Translation gives CSARSDVRAGDYTGELFF.

This clonotype was counted only a few times. The V and J genes are TRBV24-1 and TRBJ2-2, with 8 bases lining up with TRBD2. After removal of 5 bases from V and 2 bases from J, the junction contained 3 bases not matched to a gene. The CDR3 has 15 residues. CDR1 and CDR2 (germline): KGHDR, SFDVKD. The CDR3 bases are TGTGCCACCAGTGCGGGAGGGCTTAACACCGGGGAGCTGTTTTTT. Its translation: CATSAGGLNTGELFF.

This clonotype was counted between two and nine times. The V gene is TRBV11-2, the J gene TRBJ2-1; 12 nucleotides match TRBD2. The germline V gene encodes CDR1 SGHAT and CDR2 FQNNGV. V shed 2 bases and J 7 bases; nucleotides not matched to a gene: 9. This CDR3 is 17 amino acids long. CDR3 bases: TGTGCCAGCAGCTTAAGGGCGACTAGCGGGAGTAGGAATGAGCAGTTCTTC. Residues: CASSLRATSGSRNEQFF.

This clonotype was seen more than once but under ten times. The V and J genes are TRBV9 and TRBJ1-1; 10 nucleotides align to TRBD1. The germline gives CDR1 SGDLS, CDR2 YYNGEE. The junction had 2 bases not matched to a gene; V was cut back by 0 bases and J by 0 bases. This CDR3 spans 16 amino acids. CDR3 sequence: CASSVGTGGLNTEAFF. CDR3 in DNA: TGTGCCAGCAGCGTAGGGACAGGGGGTCTGAACACTGAAGCTTTCTTT.

This clonotype was counted between two and nine times. The J gene is TRBJ1-2, the V gene TRBV12-3 or TRBV12-4, with 7 bases aligning to TRBD1. CDR3 length: 13 amino acids. J lost 7 bases, V lost 6 bases, and 8 bases had no gene match. The CDR3 loop is CASSRDSGPGYTF. The CDR3 bases are TGTGCCAGCAGCCGGGACAGTGGTCCTGGCTACACCTTC.

The rearrangement uses TRBV6-1 and TRBJ2-5, with 12 bases fitting TRBD1. J lost 5 bases, V lost 6 bases, and 7 bases had no gene match. Looked up from germline, CDR1 is MNHNS and CDR2 is SASEGT. The CDR3 length is 15 residues. The chain's CDR3 is CASRAGTGGIETQYF. As DNA, the CDR3 is TGTGCCAGCAGAGCTGGGACAGGGGGCATTGAGACCCAGTACTTC.

The chain is built from TRBV7-9 and TRBJ2-7, with D uncertain. Trimming took off 4 bases at V and 3 bases at J, with 19 bases between the two ends. Germline values: CDR1 SEHNR, CDR2 FQNEAQ (reference sequence). The CDR3 covers 16 residues. The CDR3 coding sequence is TGTGCCAGCAGCTACCCTAGGGTCCCCGAACTCTACGAGCAGTACTTC. As protein: CASSYPRVPELYEQYF.

This clonotype was seen more than once but under ten times. The chain employs TRBV5-1 and TRBJ1-2, with D perhaps TRBD1 (5 bases). This CDR3 has 14 residues. CDR1 and CDR2 (germline): SGHRS, YFSETQ. Between the trimmed V and J ends, which lost 0 bases and 2 bases, there was a span of 8 bases. Written as DNA, the CDR3 is TGCGCCAGCAGCTTGGGGGGCCGGAACTATGGCTACACCTTC. Residues: CASSLGGRNYGYTF.

There are many counts of this clonotype. The chain joins TRBV9 to TRBJ2-3, with unresolved D. The germline gives CDR1 SGDLS, CDR2 YYNGEE. CDR3 length: 12 residues. V was cut by 3 bases and J by 8 bases, with 10 bases left in between. The CDR3 coding sequence is TGTGCCAGCAGCGAAACAATGAGTACGCAGTATTTT. This encodes CASSETMSTQYF.

In its sample, this clonotype was seen many times. The chain has TRBV12-3 or TRBV12-4 and TRBJ2-2; maybe TRBD2 (7 bases). The CDR3 contains 14 residues. Between the trimmed V and J ends, which lost 6 bases and 4 bases, there was a span of 12 bases. Here the CDR3 reads CASSLGGGTGELFF. The CDR3 DNA reads TGTGCCAGCAGCCTGGGAGGGGGCACCGGGGAGCTGTTTTTT.

This clonotype was seen a few times. The chain couples TRBV28 to TRBJ1-2, with 8 bases that match TRBD1. J lost 8 bases, V lost 8 bases, and 7 bases had no gene match. The CDR3 sequence is 12 residues long. Germline V gene sequence: CDR1 MDHEN, CDR2 SYDVKM. CDR3 DNA sequence: TGTGCCAGCGAAACAGGGGGTTTCGGCTACACCTTC. Translation gives CASETGGFGYTF.

The chain joins TRBV7-9 to TRBJ2-5; 8 bases map to TRBD2. The V segment lost 5 bases and the J segment 13 bases; nucleotides outside the gene matches: 9. This CDR3 comprises 12 residues. Germline V gene sequence: CDR1 SEHNR, CDR2 FQNEAQ (reference sequence). As DNA, the CDR3 is TGTGCCAGCAGCCCGCTAGCGGGCAGTCCGTACTTC. This translates into CASSPLAGSPYF.

This clonotype showed up many times. V gene TRBV7-9 combines with J gene TRBJ2-1; TRBD1 matches 7 bases. CDR3 length: 16 residues. V was clipped by 4 bases and J by 3 bases; unmatched bases: 9. CDR1 and CDR2 from the germline V gene are SEHNR and FQNEAQ (reference sequence). CDR3 residues: CASSSPRQGHYNEQFF. CDR3 sequence (DNA): TGTGCCAGCAGCTCTCCCCGACAGGGCCACTACAATGAGCAGTTCTTC.

This clonotype has just a few counts. The chain has TRBV6-5 and TRBJ2-7; 9 positions agree with TRBD2. The CDR3 contains 17 residues. V trimming: 2 bases; J trimming: 3 bases; junction bases outside the gene matches: 11. Germline-derived CDR1 and CDR2 are MNHEY and SVGAGI. CDR3 in DNA: TGTGCCAGCAGTTACGAGTGGGGTGGGACTAGCAACTACGAGCAGTACTTC. It translates to CASSYEWGGTSNYEQYF.

This clonotype was detected only a few times. The chain has TRBV18 and TRBJ2-6; unclear D gene. CDR3 size: 21 residues. V lost 5 bases and J lost 0, with 26 bases in between. Germline V lookup: CDR1 KGHSH, CDR2 LQKENI. The CDR3 DNA follows: TGTGCCAGCTCATCTCTAGGAAGAAACAGCCGACAAAGCTCTGGGGCCAACGTCCTGACTTTC. Amino acids: CASSSLGRNSRQSSGANVLTF.

This clonotype was seen a handful of times. The rearrangement links TRBV4-2 to TRBJ2-7; D unresolved. Trimming left V 0 bases short and J 3 bases short, with 9 bases between. The germline gives CDR1 LGHNA, CDR2 YNFKEQ. This CDR3 is built from 14 residues. The CDR3 spells CASSQDRQSYEQYF. CDR3 nucleotides: TGTGCCAGCAGCCAAGATCGACAAAGCTACGAGCAGTACTTC.

The chain combines TRBV13 with TRBJ2-1, with 7 bases aligning to TRBD1. V trimming: 3 bases; J trimming: 6 bases; junction bases outside the gene matches: 8. The germline V gene has CDR1 PRHDT and CDR2 FYEKMQ (reference sequence). The CDR3 extends over 15 amino acids. CDR3 DNA: TGTGCCAGCAGCTTCTTGACAGGGTTTTTCAATGAGCAGTTCTTC. Its protein product is CASSFLTGFFNEQFF.

The chain recombines TRBV6-5 with TRBJ2-7, with D tentatively TRBD1 (6 bases). The CDR3 has 16 amino acids. The germline CDR1 and CDR2 sequences are MNHEY and SVGAGI. The V and J ends lost 2 bases and 3 bases respectively, with 17 bases between them. Here the CDR3 reads CASSYQSDRLSYEQYF. CDR3 bases: TGTGCCAGCAGTTACCAATCCGACAGGTTGAGCTACGAGCAGTACTTC.